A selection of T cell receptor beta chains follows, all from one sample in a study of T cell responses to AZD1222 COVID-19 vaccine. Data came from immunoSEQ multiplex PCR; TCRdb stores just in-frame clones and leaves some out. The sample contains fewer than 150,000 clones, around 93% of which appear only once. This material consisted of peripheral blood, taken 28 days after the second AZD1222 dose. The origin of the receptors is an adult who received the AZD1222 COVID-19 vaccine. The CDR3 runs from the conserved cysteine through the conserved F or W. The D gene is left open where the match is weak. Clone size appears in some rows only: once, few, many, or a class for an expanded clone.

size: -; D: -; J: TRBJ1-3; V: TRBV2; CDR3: CASSVQVTTGNTIYF; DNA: TGTGCCAGCAGTGTACAAGTCACAACGGGAAACACCATATATTTT
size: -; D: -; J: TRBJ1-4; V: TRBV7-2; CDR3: CASSATGRVTNEKLFF; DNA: TGTGCCAGCAGCGCCACAGGGCGCGTCACTAATGAAAAACTGTTTTTT
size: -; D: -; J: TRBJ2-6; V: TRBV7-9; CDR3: CASSLSVSGANVLTF; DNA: TGTGCCAGCAGCTTGTCAGTTTCTGGGGCCAACGTCCTGACTTTC
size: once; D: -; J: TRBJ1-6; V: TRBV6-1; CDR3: CASSMDSLLNSPLHF; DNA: TGTGCCAGCAGCATGGACAGCCTCTTAAATTCACCCCTCCACTTT
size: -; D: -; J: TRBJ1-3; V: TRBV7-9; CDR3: CASSPGHSGNTIYF; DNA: TGTGCCAGCAGCCCCGGGCACTCTGGAAACACCATATATTTT
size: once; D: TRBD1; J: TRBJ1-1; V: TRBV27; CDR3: CASREWDRPNTEAFF; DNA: TGTGCCAGCAGGGAATGGGACAGGCCGAACACTGAAGCTTTCTTT
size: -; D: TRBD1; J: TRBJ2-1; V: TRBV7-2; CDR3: CASSLTGGRTYNEQFF; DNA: TGTGCCAGCAGCTTAACAGGGGGTAGGACCTACAATGAGCAGTTCTTC
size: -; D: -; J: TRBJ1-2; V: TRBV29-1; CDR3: CSVVIAPGGASYGYTF; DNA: TGCAGCGTTGTAATTGCCCCCGGGGGCGCGAGCTATGGCTACACCTTC
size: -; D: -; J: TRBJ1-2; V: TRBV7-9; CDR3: CASSSGTLDGYTF; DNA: TGTGCCAGCAGCTCCGGGACTTTGGATGGCTACACCTTC
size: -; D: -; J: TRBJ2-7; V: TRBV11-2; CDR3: CASSFSGSSYEQYF; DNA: TGTGCCAGCAGCTTTTCAGGGAGCTCCTACGAGCAGTACTTC
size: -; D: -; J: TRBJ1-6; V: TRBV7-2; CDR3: CASSPDESSYNSPLHF; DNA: TGTGCCAGCAGCCCGGACGAAAGCTCCTATAATTCACCCCTCCACTTT
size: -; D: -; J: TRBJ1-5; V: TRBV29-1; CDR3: CSVGGLNQPQHF; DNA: TGCAGCGTCGGGGGCCTTAATCAGCCCCAGCATTTT
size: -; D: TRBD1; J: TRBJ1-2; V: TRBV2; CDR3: CASSLQGSYGYTF; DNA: TGTGCCAGCAGTCTACAGGGGAGCTATGGCTACACCTTC